Listed below are T cell receptor beta chains from one sample, sequenced in a study of vaccination effects on CD4 cells after COVID-19. Sequencing used immunoSEQ multiplex PCR; TCRdb keeps in-frame clones, though not all of them. The sample gives 70,000 or so clones, around 70% of which show up once; under 6% is in the top ten. Their recognized antigens are unknown. The specimen comprised CD4+ T cells from PBMCs cultured with HIV peptides, sampled before COVID-19 vaccination. Receptor source: a human donor who had a prior SARS-CoV-2 infection. Both conserved end residues are part of each CDR3. Each record gives: clone size, J gene, D gene, V gene, CDR3 protein, CDR3 DNA. A D gene is named only where the DNA matches it firmly. Clone sizes are given selectively: once, few, many, or a class where the clone is expanded.

>.|TRBJ2-3|TRBD2|TRBV5-1
CASSFGSGADTQYF
TGCGCCAGCAGCTTTGGCAGCGGGGCAGATACGCAGTATTTT
>few|TRBJ1-4|.|TRBV2
CASRRSAAADNEKLFF
TGTGCCAGCCGCCGGTCGGCGGCGGCCGATAATGAAAAACTGTTTTTT
>.|TRBJ1-4|.|TRBV18
CASSPTYDRVAQLFF
TGTGCCAGCTCACCCACGTACGACAGAGTCGCCCAACTGTTTTTT
>.|TRBJ1-6|.|TRBV3-1/TRBV3-2
CASSRVGGDSPLHF
TGTGCCAGCAGCCGGGTGGGGGGAGATTCACCCCTCCACTTT
>.|TRBJ2-3|.|TRBV11-2
CASSLVPGTQYF
TGTGCCAGCAGCTTAGTTCCGGGGACGCAGTATTTT
>few|TRBJ1-1|.|TRBV2
CASTQQGNTEAFF
TGTGCCAGCACCCAACAGGGGAACACTGAAGCTTTCTTT
>.|TRBJ1-2|.|TRBV30
CAWTGRSYGYTF
TGTGCCTGGACCGGACGGTCCTATGGCTACACCTTC
>.|TRBJ1-1|.|TRBV7-9
CASSFQGEAFF
TGTGCCAGCAGCTTTCAGGGGGAAGCTTTCTTT
>.|TRBJ2-6|.|TRBV5-6
CARKVVGLRSGANVLTF
TGTGCCAGGAAGGTGGTGGGTCTCCGATCTGGGGCCAACGTCCTGACTTTC
>.|TRBJ2-3|TRBD2|TRBV6-2/TRBV6-3
CASSSGTSGSDTQYF
TGTGCCAGCAGTTCCGGGACTAGCGGATCCGATACGCAGTATTTT
>.|TRBJ1-1|.|TRBV6-6
CASSYSTLPAAFF
TGTGCCAGCAGTTACTCGACCCTCCCGGCGGCTTTCTTT
>.|TRBJ2-1|.|TRBV6-5
CASQRSLRYNEQFF
TGTGCCAGCCAGCGGAGCCTCAGGTACAATGAGCAGTTCTTC
>.|TRBJ1-1|.|TRBV7-3
CASSQRWDTEAFF
TGTGCCAGCAGCCAAAGGTGGGACACTGAAGCTTTCTTT
>.|TRBJ2-1|.|TRBV11-1
CASSLLRGSDEQFF
TGTGCCAGCAGCTTATTACGGGGGTCGGATGAGCAGTTCTTC
>.|TRBJ1-6|.|TRBV9
CASSTTPKWGATDSPLHF
TGTGCCAGCAGCACGACGCCCAAATGGGGGGCCACCGATTCACCCCTCCACTTT
>few|TRBJ2-7|.|TRBV21-1
CASSKTGGVEQYF
TGTGCCAGCAGCAAAACAGGGGGCGTGGAGCAGTACTTC
>.|TRBJ1-1|TRBD1|TRBV29-1
CSVEDRVNTEAFF
TGCAGCGTAGAGGACAGGGTGAACACTGAAGCTTTCTTT
>few|TRBJ2-1|.|TRBV5-1
CASSLYIGYEQFF
TGCGCCAGCAGCTTGTACATAGGGTATGAGCAGTTCTTC
>.|TRBJ2-2|.|TRBV12-3/TRBV12-4
CASSPDTGELFF
TGTGCCAGCAGCCCCGACACCGGGGAGCTGTTTTTT
>.|TRBJ1-2|TRBD1|TRBV28
CASSGQGGAGYGYTF
TGTGCCAGCAGTGGACAGGGGGGTGCGGGCTATGGCTACACCTTC
>.|TRBJ2-5|.|TRBV7-6
CASSRRTGSQETQYF
TGTGCCAGCAGCCGACGTACGGGGAGTCAAGAGACCCAGTACTTC
>.|TRBJ2-5|.|TRBV10-3
CAVASDPAETQYF
TGTGCCGTAGCTAGCGACCCAGCGGAGACCCAGTACTTC
>.|TRBJ2-3|.|TRBV9
CASGESTDTQYF
TGTGCCAGCGGGGAATCCACAGATACGCAGTATTTT
>.|TRBJ1-5|.|TRBV6-5
CASSFIQNSNQPQHF
TGTGCCAGCAGTTTTATACAGAATAGCAATCAGCCCCAGCATTTT
>.|TRBJ2-7|TRBD1|TRBV10-1
CASSEYGTGTSYEQYF
TGCGCCAGCAGTGAGTATGGGACAGGGACCTCCTACGAGCAGTACTTC
>.|TRBJ2-3|TRBD2|TRBV27
CASSFLAGVTDTQYF
TGTGCCAGCAGTTTTCTAGCGGGGGTCACAGATACGCAGTATTTT
>.|TRBJ2-2|TRBD1|TRBV7-3
CASRRNRGDSGELFF
TGTGCCAGCAGGAGAAACAGGGGGGATAGCGGGGAGCTGTTTTTT
>.|TRBJ1-4|.|TRBV2
CASGQGRVNEKLFF
TGTGCCAGCGGCCAGGGCCGCGTTAATGAAAAACTGTTTTTT
>.|TRBJ2-5|.|TRBV6-2/TRBV6-3
CASSYSAVGETQYF
TGTGCCAGCAGTTACTCAGCGGTGGGGGAGACCCAGTACTTC
>.|TRBJ1-2|.|TRBV6-2/TRBV6-3
CASSYRPPGGNYGYTF
TGTGCCAGCAGTTACCGACCGCCAGGAGGGAACTATGGCTACACCTTC
>.|TRBJ1-5|.|TRBV30
CAWSVSGVNQPQHF
TGTGCCTGGAGTGTATCGGGTGTAAATCAGCCCCAGCATTTT
>.|TRBJ2-7|TRBD2|TRBV7-3
CASSLTGTSGLYEQYF
TGTGCCAGCAGCTTAACGGGGACTAGCGGGCTCTACGAGCAGTACTTC
>.|TRBJ1-6|.|TRBV21-1
CARSALDRVRDSYNSPLHF
TGTGCCAGGAGTGCTTTGGACAGGGTGAGGGACTCCTATAATTCACCCCTCCACTTT
>.|TRBJ2-1|.|TRBV10-3
CAISGGGGASSYNEQFF
TGTGCCATCAGTGGGGGGGGCGGCGCGAGCTCCTACAATGAGCAGTTCTTC